What follows is one T cell receptor (beta chain) and its context. Antigen: not known. The sample comes from a study of cytomegalovirus exposure and HLA in healthy donors. V gave up 6 bases and J gave up 7 bases; unmatched junction bases: 2. CDR3 length: 12 amino acids. Germline V gene lookup returns CDR1 SNHLY and CDR2 FYNNEI. PCR was performed using 60 Vbeta and 13 Jbeta primers. Data came from immunoSEQ multiplex PCR; TCRdb stores just in-frame clones and leaves some out. The table records some 150,000 clones, 65% to 85% of them present only once. Study-level findings and limits: Many donors carried some public TCRs, although rarity characterized most TCR sequences. Cytomegalovirus status was reportedly diagnosed by the classifier with high specificity and sensitivity.

The chain has TRBV2 and TRBJ2-2; the match to TRBD1 covers 7 bases. This clonotype was obtained from a male donor in good health and CMV-seronegative. The sample comprised PBMCs. CDR3 sequence: CASSRGIGELFF. CDR3 DNA sequence: TGTGCCAGCAGCAGGGGGATCGGGGAGCTGTTTTTT.